These 8 T cell receptor beta chains share one sample of origin, sequenced in a study of T cells in Graves' hyperthyroidism and ophthalmopathy. RNA transcripts gave rise to amplified TCR beta CDR3 regions. The TCR CDR3 was amplified in a first-round RT-PCR using the HTBI primer set. TCRdb re-called the multiplex PCR reads through MiXCR, storing one row per CDR3 protein. The sample includes 300,000 to 350,000 distinct CDR3 sequences, approximately 15% of them seen just once. The specimen was blood. These receptor sequences come from a woman aged 25 to 39 with Graves' hyperthyroidism.

This clonotype was recorded a few times. The chain employs TRBV12-3 or TRBV12-4 and TRBJ1-4; perhaps TRBD1 as D (6 bases). The CDR3 is 12 residues long. V shed 6 bases and J shed 8 bases, with 10 bases lying between them. In DNA, the CDR3 is TGTGCCAGCAGCTCAGGGGACGAAAAACTGTTTTTT. Protein sequence: CASSSGDEKLFF.

Comments on this clonotype: Relative to the germline gene, one junction end is altered; a read error may explain this. The CDR3 here is CASSEGGAKNIQDF. CDR3 DNA: TGTGCCAGCAGTGAAGGGGGAGCCAAAAACATTCAGGACTTC. V gene TRBV6-1 combines with J gene TRBJ2-4; possibly TRBD2 for D (5 bases). The germline V gene encodes CDR1 MNHNS and CDR2 SASEGT. The CDR3 has 14 residues.

The table lists this clonotype with many counts. This chain joins TRBV7-2 and TRBJ2-7, with TRBD2 identical over 9 bases. CDR1 is SGHTA and CDR2 is FQGNSA in the germline V gene. CDR3 size: 15 residues. V lost 2 bases, J lost 5 bases, and 7 bases stayed unmatched. For the CDR3, the DNA is TGTGCCAGCAGCTTACGTATTAGCGGGAGTGACGAGCAGTACTTC. This encodes CASSLRISGSDEQYF.

V gene TRBV7-9 combines with J gene TRBJ2-1; D is uncertain. Per germline, CDR1 SEHNR and CDR2 FQNEAQ (reference sequence). There are 15 residues in the CDR3. The V end lost 1 base, the J end lost 7 bases, and 14 bases lay between the germline ends. The CDR3 loop reads CASSLGRLTGNEQFF. The DNA of the CDR3 is TGTGCCAGCAGCTTAGGTCGGCTAACCGGGAATGAGCAGTTCTTC. Variable domain in full (rest from reference TRBV7-9 and TRBJ2-1): DTGVSQNPRHKITKRGQNVTFRCDPISEHNRLYWYRQTLGQGPEFLTYFQNEAQLEKSRLLSDRFSAERPKGSFSTLEIQRTEQGDSAMYLCASSLGRLTGNEQFFGPGTRLTVL.

This clonotype was recorded at least ten times. The chain couples TRBV6-2 or TRBV6-3 to TRBJ2-5, with D perhaps matching TRBD1 or TRBD2 (5 bases each). CDR1 and CDR2 (germline): MNHEY, SVGEGT. This CDR3 region has 14 residues. Trimming left V 8 bases short and J 2 bases short, with 15 bases between. The CDR3 sequence is CASAGSRTQETQYF. DNA for the CDR3: TGTGCCAGCGCGGGTAGTCGGACACAAGAGACCCAGTACTTC.

This clonotype was detected many times. The gene calls are TRBV7-9 and TRBJ1-4, with TRBD1 matching over 8 bases. This CDR3 has 14 amino acids. CDR1 and CDR2 (germline): SEHNR, FQNEAQ (reference sequence). The V and J ends lost 4 bases and 4 bases, in that order; junction bases with no gene match: 2. DNA for the CDR3: TGTGCCAGCAGCTCGACAGGGGATAATGAAAAACTGTTTTTT. It translates to CASSSTGDNEKLFF. The full variable domain, in which reference TRBV7-9 and TRBJ1-4 provide the parts outside the CDR3, is DTGVSQNPRHKITKRGQNVTFRCDPISEHNRLYWYRQTLGQGPEFLTYFQNEAQLEKSRLLSDRFSAERPKGSFSTLEIQRTEQGDSAMYLCASSSTGDNEKLFFGSGTQLSVL.

This clonotype was seen ten or more times. The rearrangement links TRBV28 to TRBJ2-2; 7 bases map to TRBD1. Trimming cost V 6 bases and J 0 bases; bases outside gene matches: 16. Germline V gene lookup returns CDR1 MDHEN and CDR2 SYDVKM. This CDR3 is built from 19 residues. CDR3 DNA sequence: TGTGCCAGCAGGCGATACGGGACAGCCCTTAAGGCGAACACCGGGGAGCTGTTTTTT. Its translation: CASRRYGTALKANTGELFF.

This clonotype was detected ten times or more. V gene TRBV11-2 combines with J gene TRBJ2-7; 7 bases match TRBD1. J was trimmed by 1 base and V by 6 bases; bases with no gene match: 6. The CDR3 runs to 14 residues. Germline V gene data show CDR1 as SGHAT and CDR2 as FQNNGV. CDR3 sequence (DNA): TGTGCCAGCAGAACGGGACAGACTTCCTACGAGCAGTACTTC. Its protein is CASRTGQTSYEQYF.